This T cell receptor beta chain came from a study of molecular identifiers for immune sequencing clone quantification. General study findings and limits: It was shown that clones above 20 RNA copies held over 98% of effector molecules, but under 1% in naive cells.

For naive CD8 T cells, sorting used the CD8+CD4-CCR7+CD45RA+ phenotype. In regard to this clonotype: Antigen: not known.

TCRdb called the PCR reads again in MiXCR, with one record for every CDR3 protein. Of 60,000 to 70,000 distinct CDR3 sequences listed, approximately 18% were seen once; the top ten hold approximately 1.5%. What was sequenced was naive CD8+ T cells from blood, with Jurkat cell RNA spiked in. The subset here: FACS-sorted CD8+CD4-CCR7+CD45RA+ naive T cells. This clonotype originated in a human donor in good health. Some libraries in this study had Jurkat cell RNA spiked in.

CDR3: CASSQWGTGKNEQFF. For the CDR3, the DNA is TGTGCCAGCAGCCAATGGGGGACAGGGAAAAATGAGCAGTTCTTC. The chain employs TRBV14 and TRBJ2-1, with TRBD1 identical over 9 bases. Looked up from germline, CDR1 is SGHDN and CDR2 is FVKESK. The CDR3 consists of 15 residues. V lost 2 bases and J lost 7; bases outside the gene matches: 6.